This T cell receptor beta chain was observed in a study of breast tumors, draining lymph nodes, adjacent tissues. Overall study findings and caveats: Tumor T cell lymph node origin was a supported hypothesis, not proven. Tumor repertoires ranked between lymph nodes and nontumor tissue in diversity, with V and J gene preferences.

Breast cancer patients provided tissue from their axillary draining lymph nodes. This clonotype was counted ten times or more. Its antigen is currently unknown. TCRdb analysed the multiplex PCR reads with MiXCR anew, one entry per CDR3 protein. The table lists approximately 120,000 distinct CDR3 sequences, 21% of them singletons. Sequenced input: axillary lymph node tissue. The TCR comes from a female donor with breast cancer. Some clones in this sample may be carry-over from other donors' samples.

The CDR3 protein is CSAIAGVRGNEQYF. Here the CDR3 DNA reads TGCAGTGCTATTGCAGGGGTGAGGGGTAATGAGCAGTACTTC. This sequence joins TRBV20-1 and TRBJ2-7; perhaps TRBD1 as D (6 bases). The CDR3 is 14 amino acids. Trimming pared 4 bases from V and 7 bases from J, leaving 20 bases between. Germline values: CDR1 DFQATT, CDR2 SNEGSKA (reference sequence).